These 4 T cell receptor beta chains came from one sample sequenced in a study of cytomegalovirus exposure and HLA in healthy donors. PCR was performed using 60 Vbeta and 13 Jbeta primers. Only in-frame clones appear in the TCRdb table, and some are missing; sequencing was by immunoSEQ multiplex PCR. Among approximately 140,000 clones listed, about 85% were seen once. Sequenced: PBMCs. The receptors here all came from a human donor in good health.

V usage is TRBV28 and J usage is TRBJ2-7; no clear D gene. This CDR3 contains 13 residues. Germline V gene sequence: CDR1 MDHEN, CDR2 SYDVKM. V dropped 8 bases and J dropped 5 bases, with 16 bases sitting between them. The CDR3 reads CASRPLGRDEQYF. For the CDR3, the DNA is TGTGCCAGCCGACCCTTAGGCCGGGACGAGCAGTACTTC.

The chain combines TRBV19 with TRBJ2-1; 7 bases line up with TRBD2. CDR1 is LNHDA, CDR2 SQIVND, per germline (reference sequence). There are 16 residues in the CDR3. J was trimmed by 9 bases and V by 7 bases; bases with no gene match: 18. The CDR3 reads CASKMRWGGPSGEQFF. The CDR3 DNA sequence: TGTGCCAGTAAAATGCGGTGGGGAGGGCCTTCAGGTGAGCAGTTCTTC.

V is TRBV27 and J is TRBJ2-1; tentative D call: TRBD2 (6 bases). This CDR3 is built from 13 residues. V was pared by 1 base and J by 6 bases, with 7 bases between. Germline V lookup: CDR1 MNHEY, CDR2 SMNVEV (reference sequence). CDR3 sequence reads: CASSLLGGNEQFF. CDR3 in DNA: TGTGCCAGCAGTTTATTGGGGGGCAATGAGCAGTTCTTC.

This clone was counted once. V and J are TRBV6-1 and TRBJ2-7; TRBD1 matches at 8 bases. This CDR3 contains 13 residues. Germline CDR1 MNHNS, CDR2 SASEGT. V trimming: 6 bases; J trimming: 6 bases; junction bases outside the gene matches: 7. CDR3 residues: CASRGQGSGEQYF. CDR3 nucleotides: TGTGCCAGCAGAGGACAGGGCTCGGGCGAGCAGTACTTC.